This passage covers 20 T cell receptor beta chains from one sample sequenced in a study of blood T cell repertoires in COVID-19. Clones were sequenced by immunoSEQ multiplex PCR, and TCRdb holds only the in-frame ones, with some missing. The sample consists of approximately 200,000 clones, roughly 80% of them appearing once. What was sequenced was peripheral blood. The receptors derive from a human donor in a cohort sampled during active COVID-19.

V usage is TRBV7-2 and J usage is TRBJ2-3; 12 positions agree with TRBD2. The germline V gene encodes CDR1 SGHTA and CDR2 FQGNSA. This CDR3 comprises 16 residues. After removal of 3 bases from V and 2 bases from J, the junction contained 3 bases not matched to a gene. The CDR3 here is CASSFTSGRPTDTQYF. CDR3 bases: TGTGCCAGCAGCTTTACTAGCGGGAGGCCCACAGATACGCAGTATTTT.

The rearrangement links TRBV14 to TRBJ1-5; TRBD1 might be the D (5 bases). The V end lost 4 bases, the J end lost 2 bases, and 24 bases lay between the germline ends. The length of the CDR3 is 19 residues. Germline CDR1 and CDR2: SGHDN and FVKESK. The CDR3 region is CASSRLKPSGGWGNQPQHF. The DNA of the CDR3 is TGTGCCAGCAGCCGCCTCAAGCCCAGCGGGGGTTGGGGCAATCAGCCCCAGCATTTT.

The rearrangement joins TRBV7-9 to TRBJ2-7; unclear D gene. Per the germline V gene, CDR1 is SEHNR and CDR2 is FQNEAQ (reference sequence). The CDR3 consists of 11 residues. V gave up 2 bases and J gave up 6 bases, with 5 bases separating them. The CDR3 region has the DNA TGTGCCAGCAGCTTACTTTCCGAGCAGTACTTC. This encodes CASSLLSEQYF.

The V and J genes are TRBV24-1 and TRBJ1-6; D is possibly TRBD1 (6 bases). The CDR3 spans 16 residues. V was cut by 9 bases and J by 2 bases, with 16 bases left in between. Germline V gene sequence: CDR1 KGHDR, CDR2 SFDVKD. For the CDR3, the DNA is TGTGCCACCGTGCGGGGGCAAAGGACCTATAATTCACCCCTCCACTTT. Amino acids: CATVRGQRTYNSPLHF.

The CDR3 nucleotides read TGTGCCAGCAGCCCCCCTCCGGACAGAATGAACACTGAAGCTTTCTTT. Amino acid sequence: CASSPPPDRMNTEAFF. The chain joins TRBV7-9 to TRBJ1-1, with D possibly matching TRBD1 (6 bases). V lost 5 bases, J lost 0 bases, and 16 bases lay in between. The CDR3 totals 16 residues. Germline assignment: CDR1 SEHNR and CDR2 FQNEAQ (reference sequence). The full variable domain, its missing parts supplied by reference TRBV7-9 and TRBJ1-1, is DTGVSQNPRHKITKRGQNVTFRCDPISEHNRLYWYRQTLGQGPEFLTYFQNEAQLEKSRLLSDRFSAERPKGSFSTLEIQRTEQGDSAMYLCASSPPPDRMNTEAFFGQGTRLTVV.

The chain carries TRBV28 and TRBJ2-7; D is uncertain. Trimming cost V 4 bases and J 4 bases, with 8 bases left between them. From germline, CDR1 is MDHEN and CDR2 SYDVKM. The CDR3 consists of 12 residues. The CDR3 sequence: CASSSSRYEQYF. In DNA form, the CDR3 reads TGTGCCAGCAGTTCCTCCAGGTACGAGCAGTACTTC. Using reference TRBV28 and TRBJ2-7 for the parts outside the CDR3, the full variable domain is DVKVTQSSRYLVKRTGEKVFLECVQDMDHENMFWYRQDPGLGLRLIYFSYDVKMKEKGDIPEGYSVSREKKERFSLILESASTNQTSMYLCASSSSRYEQYFGPGTRLTVT.

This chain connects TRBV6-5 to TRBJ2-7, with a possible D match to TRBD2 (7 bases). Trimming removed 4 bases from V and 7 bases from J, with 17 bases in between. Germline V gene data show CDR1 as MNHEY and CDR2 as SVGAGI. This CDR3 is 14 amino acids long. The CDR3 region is CASSSRGGSGEQYF. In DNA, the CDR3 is TGTGCCAGCAGTTCCAGGGGAGGGTCGGGTGAGCAGTACTTC.

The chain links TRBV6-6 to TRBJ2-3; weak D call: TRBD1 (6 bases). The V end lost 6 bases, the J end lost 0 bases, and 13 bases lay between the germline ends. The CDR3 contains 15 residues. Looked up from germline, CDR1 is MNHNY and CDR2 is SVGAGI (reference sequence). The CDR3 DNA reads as TGTGCCAGCAGACGGGACAAGACTAGCACAGATACGCAGTATTTT. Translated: CASRRDKTSTDTQYF.

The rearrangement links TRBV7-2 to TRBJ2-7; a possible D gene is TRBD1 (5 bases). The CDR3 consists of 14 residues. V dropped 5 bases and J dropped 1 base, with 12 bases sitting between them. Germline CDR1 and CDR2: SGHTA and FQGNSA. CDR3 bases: TGTGCCAGCAGCCGGCCGACAGATTCCTACGAGCAGTACTTC. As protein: CASSRPTDSYEQYF. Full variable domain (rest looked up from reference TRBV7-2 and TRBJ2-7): GAGVSQSPSNKVTEKGKDVELRCDPISGHTALYWYRQSLGQGLEFLIYFQGNSAPDKSGLPSDRFSAERTGGSVSTLTIQRTQQEDSAVYLCASSRPTDSYEQYFGPGTRLTVT.

This CDR3 is CASSLRWDRSATNEKLFF. Written as DNA, the CDR3 is TGTGCCAGCAGCTTAAGGTGGGACAGGAGTGCAACTAATGAAAAACTGTTTTTT. The chain uses TRBV11-2 and TRBJ1-4; 8 nucleotides agree with TRBD1. Germline loops: CDR1 SGHAT, CDR2 FQNNGV. Unmatched junction bases numbered 8, after V lost 2 bases and J lost 0 bases. The CDR3 spans 18 residues. The variable domain in full, completed from reference TRBV11-2 and TRBJ1-4, reads EAGVAQSPRYKIIEKRQSVAFWCNPISGHATLYWYQQILGQGPKLLIQFQNNGVVDDSQLPKDRFSAERLKGVDSTLKIQPAKLEDSAVYLCASSLRWDRSATNEKLFFGSGTQLSVL.

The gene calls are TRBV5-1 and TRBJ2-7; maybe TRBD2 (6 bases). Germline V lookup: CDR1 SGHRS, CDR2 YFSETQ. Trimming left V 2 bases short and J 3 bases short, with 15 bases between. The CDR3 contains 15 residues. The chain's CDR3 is CASSLGLRRGYEQYF. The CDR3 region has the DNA TGCGCCAGCAGCTTAGGGCTACGGCGGGGCTACGAGCAGTACTTC.

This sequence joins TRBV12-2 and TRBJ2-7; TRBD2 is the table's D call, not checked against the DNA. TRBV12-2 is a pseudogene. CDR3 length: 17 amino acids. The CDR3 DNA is TGTGCAAGTCGCCCGAGAACAACGAGGCGGGAGGGCTACGAGCAGTACTTC. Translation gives CASRPRTTRREGYEQYF.

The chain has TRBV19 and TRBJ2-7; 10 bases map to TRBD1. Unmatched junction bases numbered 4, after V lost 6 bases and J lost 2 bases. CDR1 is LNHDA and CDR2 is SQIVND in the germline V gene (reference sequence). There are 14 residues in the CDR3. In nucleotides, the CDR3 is TGTGCCAGTAGCCCCGGGACAGGGGCCTACGAGCAGTACTTC. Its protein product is CASSPGTGAYEQYF.

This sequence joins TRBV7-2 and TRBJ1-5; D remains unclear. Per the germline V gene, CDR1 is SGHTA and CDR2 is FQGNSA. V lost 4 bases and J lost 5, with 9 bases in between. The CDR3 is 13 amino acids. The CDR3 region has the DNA TGTGCCAGCAGCTACGTGGCTCATCAGCCCCAGCATTTT. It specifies CASSYVAHQPQHF.

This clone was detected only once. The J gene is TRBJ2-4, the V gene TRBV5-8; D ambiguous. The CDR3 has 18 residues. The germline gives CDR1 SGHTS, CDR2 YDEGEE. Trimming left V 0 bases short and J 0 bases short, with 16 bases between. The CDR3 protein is CASSLGIFGQLAKNIQYF. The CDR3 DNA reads TGTGCCAGCAGCTTGGGGATCTTTGGGCAGCTAGCCAAAAACATTCAGTACTTC.

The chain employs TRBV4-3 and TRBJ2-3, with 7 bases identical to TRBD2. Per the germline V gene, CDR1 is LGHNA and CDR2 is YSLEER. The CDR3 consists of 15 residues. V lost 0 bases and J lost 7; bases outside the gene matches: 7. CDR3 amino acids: CASSQDGGGFNTQYF. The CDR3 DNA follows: TGCGCCAGCAGCCAAGATGGGGGAGGGTTCAATACGCAGTATTTT.

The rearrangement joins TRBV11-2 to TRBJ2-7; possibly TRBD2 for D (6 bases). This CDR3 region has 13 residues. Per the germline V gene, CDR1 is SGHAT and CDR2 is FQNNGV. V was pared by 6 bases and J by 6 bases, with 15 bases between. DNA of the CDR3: TGTGCCAGCAGTTCCAAGACTAGTTCCGAGCAGTACTTC. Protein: CASSSKTSSEQYF.

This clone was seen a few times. CDR3 region: CASSATGVSWNYGYTF. DNA for the CDR3: TGTGCCAGCAGCGCTACAGGGGTGTCCTGGAACTATGGCTACACCTTC. This chain links TRBV9 with TRBJ1-2; 7 bases map to TRBD1. The J segment lost 2 bases and the V segment lost 3 bases, leaving 10 bases of the junction unmatched. There are 16 residues in the CDR3. CDR1 and CDR2 from the germline V gene are SGDLS and YYNGEE.

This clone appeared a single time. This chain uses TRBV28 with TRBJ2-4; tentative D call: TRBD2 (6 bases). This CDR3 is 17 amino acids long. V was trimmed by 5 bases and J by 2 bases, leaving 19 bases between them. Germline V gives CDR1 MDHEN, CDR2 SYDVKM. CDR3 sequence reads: CASSTSGLGFTKNIQYF. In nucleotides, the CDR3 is TGTGCCAGCAGTACCTCGGGACTGGGTTTCACCAAAAACATTCAGTACTTC. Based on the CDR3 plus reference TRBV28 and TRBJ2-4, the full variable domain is DVKVTQSSRYLVKRTGEKVFLECVQDMDHENMFWYRQDPGLGLRLIYFSYDVKMKEKGDIPEGYSVSREKKERFSLILESASTNQTSMYLCASSTSGLGFTKNIQYFGAGTRLSVL.

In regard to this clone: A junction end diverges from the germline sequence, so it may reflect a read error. In nucleotides, the CDR3 is TGCGCCAGCAGCCAAGCGGGACTGAGAAATTCACTCCTCCACTTT. It is translated as CASSQAGLRNSLLHF. The V and J genes are TRBV4-3 and TRBJ1-6, with D maybe TRBD1 (5 bases). The CDR3 extends over 15 amino acids. From germline, CDR1 is LGHNA and CDR2 YSLEER.